The sequence of this T cell receptor (beta chain) was determined in a study of STAT5B mutations in CD4+ large granular lymphocyte leukemia. At the level of the study: Among healthy donors, a particular HLA allele went with more CDR3 'QG' motifs. Study-level points and caveats: Top patient clones used TRBV06 genes more often: 8/27 versus 2/35 in controls.

Using immunoSEQ multiplex PCR, the repertoire was profiled, and TCRdb retains in-frame clones only, with some absent. This sample carries roughly 25,000 clones, 74% of them seen once, and the ten largest clones take about 9.8%. Trimming left V 1 base short and J 4 bases short, with 7 bases between. The CDR3 loop spans 13 amino acids. CDR1 and CDR2 from the germline V gene are MDHEN and SYDVKM. As to this clone: No antigen is known for it.

The chain uses TRBV28 and TRBJ1-2; D may be TRBD1 (5 bases). This TCR was sampled from a human donor in good health. Sequences were obtained from CD4+ T cells from blood buffy coats. CDR3 in amino acids: CASSLSGGYGYTF. CDR3 nucleotides: TGTGCCAGCAGTTTATCCGGGGGCTATGGCTACACCTTC.